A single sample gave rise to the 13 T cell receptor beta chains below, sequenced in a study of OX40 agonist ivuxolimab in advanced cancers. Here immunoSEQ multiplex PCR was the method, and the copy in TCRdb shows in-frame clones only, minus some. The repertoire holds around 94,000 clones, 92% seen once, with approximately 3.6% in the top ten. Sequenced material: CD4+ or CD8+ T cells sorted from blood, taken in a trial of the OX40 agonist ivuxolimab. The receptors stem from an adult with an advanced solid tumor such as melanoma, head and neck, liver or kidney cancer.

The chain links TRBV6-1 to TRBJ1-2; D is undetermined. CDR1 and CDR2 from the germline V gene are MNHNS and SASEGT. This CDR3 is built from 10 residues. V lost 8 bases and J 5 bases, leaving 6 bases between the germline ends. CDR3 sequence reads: CASVGYGYTF. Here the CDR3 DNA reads TGTGCCAGCGTCGGATATGGCTACACCTTC.

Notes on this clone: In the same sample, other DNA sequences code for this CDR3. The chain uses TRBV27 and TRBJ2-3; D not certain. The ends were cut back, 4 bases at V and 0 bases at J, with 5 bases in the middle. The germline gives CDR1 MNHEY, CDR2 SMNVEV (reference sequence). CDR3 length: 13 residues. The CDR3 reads CASSSKSTDTQYF. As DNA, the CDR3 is TGTGCCAGCAGTTCCAAAAGCACAGATACGCAGTATTTT.

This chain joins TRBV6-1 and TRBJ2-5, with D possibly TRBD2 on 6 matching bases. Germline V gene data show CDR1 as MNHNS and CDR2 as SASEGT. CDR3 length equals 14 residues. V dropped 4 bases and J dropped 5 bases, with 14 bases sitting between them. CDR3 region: CASSVYAGRETQYF. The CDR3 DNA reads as TGTGCCAGCAGTGTCTATGCGGGGAGGGAGACCCAGTACTTC.

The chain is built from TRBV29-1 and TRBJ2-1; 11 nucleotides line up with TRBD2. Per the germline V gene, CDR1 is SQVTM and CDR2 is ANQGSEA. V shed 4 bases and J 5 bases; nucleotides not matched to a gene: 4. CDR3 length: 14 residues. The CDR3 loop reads CSVATSGINNEQFF. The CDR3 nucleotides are TGCAGCGTTGCGACTAGCGGGATAAACAATGAGCAGTTCTTC.

CDR3 sequence: CASSFGGRDKKYEQYF. The CDR3, as DNA: TGTGCCAGCAGTTTTGGAGGGAGGGACAAGAAATACGAGCAGTACTTC. This rearrangement joins TRBV28 to TRBJ2-7, with a possible D match to TRBD2 (7 bases). V dropped 3 bases and J dropped 4 bases, with 19 bases sitting between them. CDR3 length: 16 residues. Germline loops: CDR1 MDHEN, CDR2 SYDVKM.

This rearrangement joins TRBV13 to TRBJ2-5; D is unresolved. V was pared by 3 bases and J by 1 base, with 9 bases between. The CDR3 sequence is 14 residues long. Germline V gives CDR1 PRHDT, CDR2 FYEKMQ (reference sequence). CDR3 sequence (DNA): TGTGCCAGCAGCTTCTGGGCAGTCCAAGAGACCCAGTACTTC. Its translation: CASSFWAVQETQYF.

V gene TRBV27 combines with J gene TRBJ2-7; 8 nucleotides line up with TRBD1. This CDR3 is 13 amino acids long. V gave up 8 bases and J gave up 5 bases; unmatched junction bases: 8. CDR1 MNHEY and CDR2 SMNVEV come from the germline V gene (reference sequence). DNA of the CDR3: TGTGCCAGCCGAGGACAGGGATGGAACGAGCAGTACTTC. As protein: CASRGQGWNEQYF.

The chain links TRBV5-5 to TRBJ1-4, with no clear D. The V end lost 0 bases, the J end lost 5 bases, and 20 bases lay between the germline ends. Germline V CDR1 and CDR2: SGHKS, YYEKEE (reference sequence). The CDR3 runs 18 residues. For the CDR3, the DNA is TGTGCCAGCAGCTTGGGCAGATCCGAGGGCGGGATAAATGAAAAACTGTTTTTT. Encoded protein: CASSLGRSEGGINEKLFF.

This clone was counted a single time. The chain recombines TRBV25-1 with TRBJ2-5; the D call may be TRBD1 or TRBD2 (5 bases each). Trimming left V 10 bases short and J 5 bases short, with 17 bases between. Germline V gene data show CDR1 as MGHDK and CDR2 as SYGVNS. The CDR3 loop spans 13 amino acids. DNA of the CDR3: TGTGCCACCTCAGGGACCTGGGAGGAGACCCAGTACTTC. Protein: CATSGTWEETQYF.

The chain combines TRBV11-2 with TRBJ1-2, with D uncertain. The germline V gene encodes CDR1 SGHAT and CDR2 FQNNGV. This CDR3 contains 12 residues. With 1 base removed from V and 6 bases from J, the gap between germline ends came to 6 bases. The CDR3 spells CASSLGLNGYTF. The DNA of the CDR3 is TGTGCCAGCAGCTTAGGTCTCAATGGCTACACCTTC.

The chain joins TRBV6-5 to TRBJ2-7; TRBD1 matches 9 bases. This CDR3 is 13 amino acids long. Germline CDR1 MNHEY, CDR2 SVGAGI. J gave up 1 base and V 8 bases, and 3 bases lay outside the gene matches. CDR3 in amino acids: CASGTGKSYEQYF. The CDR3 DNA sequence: TGTGCCAGCGGGACAGGGAAATCCTACGAGCAGTACTTC.

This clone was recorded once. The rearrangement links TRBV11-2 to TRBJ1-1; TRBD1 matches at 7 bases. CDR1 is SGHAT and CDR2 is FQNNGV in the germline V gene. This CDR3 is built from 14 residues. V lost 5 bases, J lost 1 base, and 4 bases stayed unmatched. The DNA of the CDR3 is TGTGCCAGCAGCCCGAGGACAGGGAACACTGAAGCTTTCTTT. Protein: CASSPRTGNTEAFF.

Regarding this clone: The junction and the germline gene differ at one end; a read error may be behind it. CDR3 bases: TGCGCCAGCAGCTTGGAGGGGACTAGACATTTT. This codes for CASSLEGTRHF. The chain has TRBV5-1 and TRBJ2-3; TRBD2 matches 8 bases. The CDR3 is 11 amino acids. Germline CDR1 is SGHRS and CDR2 is YFSETQ.